The clone carrying this T cell receptor beta chain appeared once. Using a J-beta primer mix together with a sample-barcoded 5' primer, a second PCR was run for about 6 to 11 cycles. TCRdb independently ran MiXCR on the 5' RACE reads; one entry per CDR3 protein. Of about 830,000 distinct CDR3 sequences listed, around 62% are singletons. Each donor was a healthy Caucasian individual from Russia, aged roughly 6 to 100. This sample is part of a study of blood T cells in healthy people across ages. Sequenced: blood. This sequence originates from a man aged 30-40 years in good health.

Here the CDR3 DNA reads TGTGCCAGCAGCCCTCCGGGACTAGCGGGGGCTACGAACACCGGGGAGCTGTTTTTT. As protein: CASSPPGLAGATNTGELFF. The rearrangement uses TRBV7-2 and TRBJ2-2, with 14 bases identical to TRBD2. V lost 5 bases, J lost 0 bases, and 8 bases stayed unmatched. The CDR3 is 19 amino acids. The germline V gene encodes CDR1 SGHTA and CDR2 FQGNSA.